Each of the 16 T cell receptor beta chains below was sequenced from the same sample in a study of shared T cell receptors in the human thymus. Only in-frame clones appear in the TCRdb table, and some are missing; sequencing was by immunoSEQ multiplex PCR. The table records 450,000 to 650,000 clones, around three quarters of them present only once. These data also featured in a second study, about human thymus T cells.

Sequenced sample: thymocytes. Receptors originate from a boy in the first two years of life with a congenital heart defect.

This rearrangement joins TRBV4-2 to TRBJ2-5; D is unresolved. The closer fit of TRBJ2-7 to the DNA end suggests the J call may be wrong. CDR3 length: 15 amino acids. Germline CDR1 and CDR2: LGHNA and YNFKEQ. CDR3 sequence: CASSQNRRDSYEQYF. CDR3 DNA: TGTGCCAGCAGCCAAAATCGGCGTGACTCCTACGAGCAGTACTTC.

The rearrangement links TRBV4-3 to TRBJ2-7, with 7 bases lining up with TRBD1. CDR3 length equals 16 residues. V dropped 0 bases and J dropped 5; count of bases not matched to a gene: 10. Looked up from germline, CDR1 is LGHNA and CDR2 is YSLEER. The CDR3 reads CASSQDLRQGVDEQYF. CDR3 DNA sequence: TGCGCCAGCAGCCAAGATCTTAGGCAGGGGGTGGACGAGCAGTACTTC.

The chain couples TRBV14 to TRBJ1-2; D ambiguous. Trimming removed 4 bases from V and 4 bases from J, with 13 bases in between. Germline V lookup: CDR1 SGHDN, CDR2 FVKESK. The length of the CDR3 is 14 residues. CDR3 DNA sequence: TGTGCCAGCAGCCCCCGCCCCCATAGCTATGGCTACACCTTC. Translation: CASSPRPHSYGYTF.

The V gene is TRBV27, the J gene TRBJ2-5; weak D call: TRBD1 (5 bases). Trimming stripped 5 bases from V and 1 base from J, with 20 bases between. This CDR3 is built from 17 residues. Per germline, CDR1 MNHEY and CDR2 SMNVEV (reference sequence). CDR3: CASSIGVVGQTQETQYF. CDR3 nucleotide sequence: TGTGCCAGCAGTATAGGGGTGGTAGGGCAGACCCAAGAGACCCAGTACTTC.

The chain links TRBV30 to TRBJ2-7; 8 nucleotides match TRBD1. J lost 3 bases, V lost 1 base, and 8 bases had no gene match. The CDR3 loop spans 15 amino acids. Germline-derived CDR1 and CDR2 are GTSNPN and SVGIG (reference sequence). The CDR3 sequence: CAWSARTGIDYEQYF. CDR3 bases: TGTGCCTGGAGTGCCCGGACAGGGATTGACTACGAGCAGTACTTC.

This clone was seen a handful of times. The V call is TRBV5-1, the J call TRBJ2-3, with 8 bases aligning to TRBD1. The length of the CDR3 is 13 residues. V was pared by 6 bases and J by 6 bases, with 6 bases of the junction left unmatched. CDR1 SGHRS and CDR2 YFSETQ come from the germline V gene. CDR3 amino acids: CASNHRGSDTQYF. As DNA, the CDR3 is TGCGCCAGCAATCACAGGGGGTCGGATACGCAGTATTTT.

The rearrangement links TRBV7-2 to TRBJ2-7; TRBD2 matches 9 bases. Germline trimming cut 2 bases from V and 2 bases from J; bases unmatched to any gene: 4. CDR3 size: 15 residues. Looked up from germline, CDR1 is SGHTA and CDR2 is FQGNSA. The CDR3 nucleotides are TGTGCCAGCAGCTTACGGCGCGGGGGGGCCTACGAGCAGTACTTC. Its translation is CASSLRRGGAYEQYF.

This chain links TRBV7-2 with TRBJ2-1; maybe TRBD2 (6 bases). V was cut by 6 bases and J by 0 bases, with 12 bases left in between. In germline, CDR1 is SGHTA, CDR2 FQGNSA. This CDR3 comprises 15 residues. The CDR3 bases are TGTGCCAGCAGATGTAGCGGTCCCTCCTACAATGAGCAGTTCTTC. Protein: CASRCSGPSYNEQFF.

The rearrangement joins TRBV4-1 to TRBJ2-1; TRBD2 matches 8 bases. Germline CDR1 and CDR2: MGHRA and YSYEKL. The CDR3 runs to 16 residues. Germline trimming cut 0 bases from V and 5 bases from J; bases unmatched to any gene: 6. CDR3 sequence reads: CASSQDQAGGDNEQFF. The DNA for the CDR3 is TGCGCCAGCAGCCAAGATCAGGCGGGAGGCGACAATGAGCAGTTCTTC.

The rearrangement links TRBV4-1 to TRBJ2-5; maybe TRBD1 (7 bases). The end of the DNA fits TRBJ2-7 better, so the J call may be wrong. The CDR3 extends over 19 amino acids. The germline CDR1 and CDR2 sequences are MGHRA and YSYEKL. The CDR3 region is CASSQGGWGTAGLIYEQYF. CDR3 sequence (DNA): TGCGCCAGCAGCCAAGGGGGGTGGGGGACAGCGGGCCTGATCTACGAGCAGTACTTC.

The CDR3 DNA is TGTGCCAGCAGTGAGGAACTAGCGGGAGGGCCCGTGGCGATTAACAATGAGCAGTTCTTC. Residues: CASSEELAGGPVAINNEQFF. The chain has TRBV6-4 and TRBJ2-1, with TRBD2 matching over 13 bases. Trimming cost V 3 bases and J 5 bases; bases outside gene matches: 16. The CDR3 contains 20 residues. Germline V gene lookup returns CDR1 MRHNA and CDR2 SNTAGT.

This sequence joins TRBV6-5 and TRBJ2-5, with D possibly TRBD1 on 5 matching bases. The last part of the DNA fits TRBJ2-7 better; the J call may be wrong. The germline gives CDR1 MNHEY, CDR2 SVGAGI. The CDR3 is made up of 14 amino acids. This chain's CDR3 is CASREQAISYEQYF. The DNA for the CDR3 is TGTGCCAGCAGAGAACAGGCGATTTCCTACGAGCAGTACTTC.

The chain carries TRBV27 and TRBJ2-3; D unclear. The V and J ends lost 4 bases and 2 bases respectively, with 13 bases between them. The CDR3 totals 15 residues. Germline V gives CDR1 MNHEY, CDR2 SMNVEV (reference sequence). The CDR3 DNA is TGTGCCAGCAGTTGCAGGTTCGCCCCCACAGATACGCAGTATTTT. It codes for CASSCRFAPTDTQYF.

This CDR3 is CASSWGQHKRPLTSYGYTF. The CDR3 DNA sequence: TGTGCCAGCAGTTGGGGCCAACACAAACGCCCCCTAACTTCCTATGGCTACACCTTC. The V and J genes are TRBV2 and TRBJ1-2; D possibly corresponds to TRBD1 (5 bases). V gave up 5 bases and J gave up 4 bases, with 29 bases separating them. Looked up from germline, CDR1 is SNHLY and CDR2 is FYNNEI. The CDR3 has 19 residues.

This clone was observed a few times. V is TRBV7-9 and J is TRBJ2-7, with TRBD1 identical over 8 bases. This CDR3 contains 14 residues. Germline V gene lookup returns CDR1 SEHNR and CDR2 FQNEAQ (reference sequence). V lost 5 bases, J lost 0 bases, and 3 bases stayed unmatched. The CDR3 DNA is TGTGCCAGCAGCCCCGGGACAGGCTCCTACGAGCAGTACTTC. It translates to CASSPGTGSYEQYF.

The V gene is TRBV4-1, the J gene TRBJ1-2; the D gene is possibly TRBD1 (6 bases). Germline V gene lookup returns CDR1 MGHRA and CDR2 YSYEKL. This CDR3 region has 13 residues. Trimming removed 2 bases from V and 8 bases from J, with 12 bases in between. The CDR3 reads CASSQTRGKGYTF. The CDR3, as DNA: TGCGCCAGCAGCCAAACCAGGGGTAAAGGCTACACCTTC.